This TCR beta chain is from a study of breast tumors, draining lymph nodes, adjacent tissues. TCRdb reprocessed the multiplex PCR reads with MiXCR, giving one entry per CDR3 protein. Of some 22,000 distinct CDR3 sequences listed, 68% are singletons. V lost 2 bases to trimming and J lost 3 bases; unmatched junction nucleotides: 3. Looked up from germline, CDR1 is SNHLY and CDR2 is FYNNEI. The CDR3 runs to 15 residues. The source of this sequence is a female donor with breast cancer. Some clones in this sample may be carry-over from other donors' samples. Sequencing input: tumor-adjacent breast tissue. The V gene is TRBV2, the J gene TRBJ1-5; TRBD1 aligns across 8 bases. The CDR3 region is CASSERTGNNQPQHF. The CDR3 DNA sequence: TGTGCCAGCAGTGAAAGGACAGGGAACAATCAGCCCCAGCATTTT.